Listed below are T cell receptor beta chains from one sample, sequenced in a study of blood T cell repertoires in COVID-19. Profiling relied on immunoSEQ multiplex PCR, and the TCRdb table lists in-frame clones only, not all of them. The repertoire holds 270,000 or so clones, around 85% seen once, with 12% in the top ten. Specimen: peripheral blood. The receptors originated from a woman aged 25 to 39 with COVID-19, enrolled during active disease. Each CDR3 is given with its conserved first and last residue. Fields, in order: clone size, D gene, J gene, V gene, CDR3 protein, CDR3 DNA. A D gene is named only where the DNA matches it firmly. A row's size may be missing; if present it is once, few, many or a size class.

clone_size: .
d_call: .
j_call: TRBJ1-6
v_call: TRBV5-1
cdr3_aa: CASSLSSSYNSPLHF
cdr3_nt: TGCGCCAGCAGCTTGAGTAGCTCCTATAATTCACCCCTCCACTTT

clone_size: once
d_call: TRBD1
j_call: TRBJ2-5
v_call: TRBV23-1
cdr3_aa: CASSPQGEKETQYF
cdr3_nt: TGCGCCAGCAGTCCCCAGGGGGAAAAAGAGACCCAGTACTTC

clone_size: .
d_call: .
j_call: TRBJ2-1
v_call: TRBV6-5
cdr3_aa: CASTGHNEQFF
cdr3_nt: TGTGCCAGCACAGGGCACAATGAGCAGTTCTTC

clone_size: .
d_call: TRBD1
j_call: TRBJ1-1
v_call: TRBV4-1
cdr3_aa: CASSLTGAPEAFF
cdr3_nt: TGCGCCAGCAGCCTTACAGGGGCCCCTGAAGCTTTCTTT

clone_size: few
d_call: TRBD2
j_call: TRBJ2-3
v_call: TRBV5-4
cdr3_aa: CASSAKPLAGRTDTQYF
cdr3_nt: TGTGCCAGCAGTGCAAAACCACTAGCGGGGAGGACAGATACGCAGTATTTT

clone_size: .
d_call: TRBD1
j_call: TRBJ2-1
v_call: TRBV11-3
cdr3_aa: CASSPGRTGTNEQFF
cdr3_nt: TGTGCCAGCAGCCCGGGCCGGACAGGGACCAATGAGCAGTTCTTC

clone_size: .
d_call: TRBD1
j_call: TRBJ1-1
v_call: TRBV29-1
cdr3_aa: CSVKGALYTEAFF
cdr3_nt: TGCAGCGTTAAGGGGGCTCTCTACACTGAAGCTTTCTTT

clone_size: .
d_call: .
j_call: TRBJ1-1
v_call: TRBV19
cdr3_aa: CASSFRTGIMNTEAFF
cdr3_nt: TGTGCCAGTAGTTTCCGCACCGGGATTATGAACACTGAAGCTTTCTTT

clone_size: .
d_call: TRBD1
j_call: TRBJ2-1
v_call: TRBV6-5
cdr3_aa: CASIVTGVYNEQFF
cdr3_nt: TGTGCCAGCATTGTGACAGGGGTCTACAATGAGCAGTTCTTC

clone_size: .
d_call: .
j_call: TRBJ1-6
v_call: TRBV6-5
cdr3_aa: CAAGARGSPLHF
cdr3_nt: TGTGCCGCGGGGGCTCGGGGTTCACCCCTCCACTTT

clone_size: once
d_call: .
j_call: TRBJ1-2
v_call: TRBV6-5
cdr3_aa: CASSYSNKGLYGYTF
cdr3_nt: TGTGCCAGCAGTTACTCAAACAAGGGGTTGTATGGCTACACCTTC

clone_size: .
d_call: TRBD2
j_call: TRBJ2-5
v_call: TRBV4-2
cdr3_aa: CASSQDGPGLAGGRETQYF
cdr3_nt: TGTGCCAGCAGCCAAGATGGCCCAGGACTAGCGGGGGGGCGGGAGACCCAGTACTTC

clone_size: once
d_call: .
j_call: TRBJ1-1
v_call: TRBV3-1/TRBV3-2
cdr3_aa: CASSQAVEQAGAFF
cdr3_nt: TGTGCCAGCAGCCAAGCTGTGGAACAGGCCGGAGCTTTCTTT

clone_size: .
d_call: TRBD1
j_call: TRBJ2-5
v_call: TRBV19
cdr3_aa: CASSIRQGWETQYF
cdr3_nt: TGTGCCAGTAGTATACGACAGGGCTGGGAGACCCAGTACTTC

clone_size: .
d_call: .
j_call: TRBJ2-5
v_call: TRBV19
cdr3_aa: CASSIGPRGAQYF
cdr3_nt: TGTGCCAGTAGTATCGGCCCCAGGGGGGCCCAGTACTTC

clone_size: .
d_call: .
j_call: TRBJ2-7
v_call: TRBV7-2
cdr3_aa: CASTLSGTSPYEQYF
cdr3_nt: TGTGCCAGCACCCTCAGCGGGACAAGCCCCTACGAGCAGTACTTC

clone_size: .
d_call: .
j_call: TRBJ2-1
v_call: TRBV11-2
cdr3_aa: CASSLGLRGGFNEQFF
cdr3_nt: TGTGCCAGCAGCTTAGGGTTGAGGGGGGGATTCAATGAGCAGTTCTTC

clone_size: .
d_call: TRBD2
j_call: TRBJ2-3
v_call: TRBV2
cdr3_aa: CASSETIAGPWRATQYF
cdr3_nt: TGTGCCAGCAGCGAGACTATAGCGGGGCCTTGGCGGGCTACGCAGTATTTT

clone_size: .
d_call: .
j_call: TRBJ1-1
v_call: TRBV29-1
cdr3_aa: CSVQGQTIMNTEAFF
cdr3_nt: TGCAGCGTTCAAGGACAGACGATCATGAACACTGAAGCTTTCTTT

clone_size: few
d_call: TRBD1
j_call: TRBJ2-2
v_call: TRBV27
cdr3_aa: CASRQRGRSGRTGELFF
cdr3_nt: TGTGCCAGCAGACAAAGGGGGCGGAGTGGCCGCACCGGGGAGCTGTTTTTT

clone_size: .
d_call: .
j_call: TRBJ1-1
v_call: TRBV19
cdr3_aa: CASSLAENTEAFF
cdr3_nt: TGTGCCAGTAGTTTGGCAGAGAACACTGAAGCTTTCTTT